The next 3 T cell receptor beta chains were all read from a single sample in a study of blood T cell repertoires in COVID-19. The protocol was immunoSEQ multiplex PCR, while the TCRdb copy is restricted to in-frame clones and leaves out a portion. The sample holds under 500,000 clones; roughly 90% are singletons and the top ten take roughly 4%. Sequenced: peripheral blood. The receptors shown here come from a woman between 25 and 40 years old with acute or convalescent COVID-19.

V usage is TRBV7-6 and J usage is TRBJ2-2; 7 bases map to TRBD2. Unmatched junction bases numbered 8, after V lost 1 base and J lost 3 bases. The V gene's germline CDR1 is SGHVS and CDR2 FNYEAQ. The CDR3 is 17 residues long. For the CDR3, the DNA is TGTGCCAGCAGCTTAGAAGGTCCGGGGGGTGACACCGGGGAGCTGTTTTTT. This gives the protein CASSLEGPGGDTGELFF. Supplemented by reference TRBV7-6 and TRBJ2-2, the full variable domain reads GAGVSQSPRYKVTKRGQDVALRCDPISGHVSLYWYRQALGQGPEFLTYFNYEAQQDKSGLPNDRFSAERPEGSISTLTIQRTEQRDSAMYRCASSLEGPGGDTGELFFGEGSRLTVL.

The chain carries TRBV6-5 and TRBJ2-7; weak D call: TRBD1 (6 bases). Germline V gene sequence: CDR1 MNHEY, CDR2 SVGAGI. This CDR3 region has 14 residues. The V end lost 5 bases, the J end lost 6 bases, and 17 bases lay between the germline ends. CDR3 nucleotide sequence: TGTGCCAGCAGTCGGGACAAAACTATGTCCGAGCAGTACTTC. Residues: CASSRDKTMSEQYF.

The CDR3 reads CASSLAASGGHEQFF. Written as DNA, the CDR3 is TGTGCCAGCAGCTTAGCGGCTAGCGGGGGGCATGAGCAGTTCTTC. The chain has TRBV7-6 and TRBJ2-1; 11 bases line up with TRBD2. J lost 8 bases, V lost 0 bases, and 3 bases had no gene match. This CDR3 spans 15 amino acids. Germline CDR1 is SGHVS and CDR2 is FNYEAQ.